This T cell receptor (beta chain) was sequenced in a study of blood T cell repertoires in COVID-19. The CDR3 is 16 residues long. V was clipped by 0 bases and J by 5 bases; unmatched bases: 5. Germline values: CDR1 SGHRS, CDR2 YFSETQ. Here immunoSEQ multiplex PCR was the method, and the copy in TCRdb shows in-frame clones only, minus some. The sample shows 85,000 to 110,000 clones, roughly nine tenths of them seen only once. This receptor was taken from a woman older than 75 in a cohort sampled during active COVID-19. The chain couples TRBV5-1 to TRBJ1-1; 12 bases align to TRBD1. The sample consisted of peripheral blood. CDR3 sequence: CASSLVGTGGATEAFF. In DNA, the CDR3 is TGCGCCAGCAGCTTGGTTGGGACAGGGGGCGCGACTGAAGCTTTCTTT.